A selection of T cell receptor beta chains follows, all from one sample in a study of lymphopenia after photon versus proton radiotherapy. Here immunoSEQ multiplex PCR was the method, and the copy in TCRdb shows in-frame clones only, minus some. The table records 150,000 or so clones, approximately 91% of them present only once. The sample in question was peripheral blood, obtained from a patient treated with photon-based radiotherapy. Receptors were obtained from a man in his fifties or sixties with gastric cancer. Each CDR3 is given with its conserved first and last residue. D genes are given only for firm matches. Clone size is not always given. Where it is, it says once, few, many or a class for expanded clones.

.	TRBV6-5	TRBD2	TRBJ2-7	CASSGTSGGSYEQYF	TGTGCCAGCAGTGGGACTAGCGGGGGCTCCTACGAGCAGTACTTC
.	TRBV27	TRBD1	TRBJ2-7	CASSKTGADYEQYF	TGTGCCAGCAGTAAGACAGGGGCCGACTACGAGCAGTACTTC
.	TRBV7-2	.	TRBJ2-7	CASSSGPEQYF	TGTGCCAGCAGTAGCGGCCCCGAGCAGTACTTC
.	TRBV7-6	TRBD1	TRBJ2-1	CASSLTDRDLAYNEQFF	TGTGCCAGCAGCTTAACCGACAGGGATCTGGCCTACAATGAGCAGTTCTTC
.	TRBV9	.	TRBJ2-6	CASTPGGSQGGANVLTF	TGTGCCAGCACCCCCGGGGGCAGCCAAGGTGGGGCCAACGTCCTGACTTTC
.	TRBV4-2	.	TRBJ1-5	CASSQGGAAGGNQPQHF	TGTGCCAGCAGCCAAGGGGGGGCGGCTGGGGGCAATCAGCCCCAGCATTTT
few	TRBV6-6	TRBD2	TRBJ2-2	CASSSGTSGTGELFF	TGTGCCAGCAGTTCCGGGACTAGCGGGACCGGGGAGCTGTTTTTT
.	TRBV4-1	TRBD2	TRBJ2-7	CASSQKGLAEAYEQYF	TGCGCCAGCAGCCAAAAGGGACTAGCGGAAGCCTACGAGCAGTACTTC
.	TRBV19	TRBD1	TRBJ2-2	CASSMWLGTGVIPGELFF	TGTGCCAGTAGTATGTGGTTGGGGACAGGGGTGATTCCCGGGGAGCTGTTTTTT
.	TRBV30	TRBD1	TRBJ2-7	CAWAGTDPYEQYF	TGTGCCTGGGCCGGGACAGATCCCTACGAGCAGTACTTC
once	TRBV7-9	.	TRBJ2-7	CASSLGTRSSYEQYF	TGTGCCAGCAGCCTCGGGACCCGAAGCTCCTACGAGCAGTACTTC
.	TRBV6-1	.	TRBJ2-5	CASSEAGGSGPKRGTQYF	TGTGCCAGCAGTGAAGCCGGGGGTAGCGGCCCGAAACGTGGGACCCAGTACTTC
.	TRBV14	.	TRBJ2-7	CASSQELGGNLWAEQYF	TGTGCCAGCAGCCAAGAACTCGGCGGGAACCTCTGGGCCGAGCAGTACTTC
.	TRBV27	TRBD1	TRBJ1-2	CASSSWTGVNYGYTF	TGTGCCAGCAGTTCTTGGACAGGGGTAAACTATGGCTACACCTTC
.	TRBV5-1	.	TRBJ2-3	CASSLTGTDTQYF	TGCGCCAGCAGCTTGACAGGCACAGATACGCAGTATTTT
.	TRBV9	.	TRBJ2-5	CASSVGTVIETQYF	TGTGCCAGCAGCGTGGGGACTGTTATTGAGACCCAGTACTTC
.	TRBV5-1	.	TRBJ1-1	CASSLVAEESEAFF	TGCGCCAGCAGCTTGGTAGCGGAGGAATCCGAAGCTTTCTTT
.	TRBV6-6	.	TRBJ1-5	CASSYGAEPQHF	TGTGCCAGCAGTTACGGGGCCGAGCCCCAGCATTTT
.	TRBV30	TRBD2	TRBJ2-7	CAWSVQTGGTYEQYF	TGTGCCTGGAGTGTACAGACGGGAGGGACCTACGAGCAGTACTTC
few	TRBV28	.	TRBJ1-5	CASSLLGSNQPQHF	TGTGCCAGCAGTTTATTAGGCAGCAATCAGCCCCAGCATTTT
.	TRBV5-1	TRBD2	TRBJ2-1	CASSRSGRTSYNEQFF	TGCGCCAGCAGCCGTAGCGGGAGGACGTCCTACAATGAGCAGTTCTTC
.	TRBV6-5	.	TRBJ1-4	CASSLYTGEKLFF	TGTGCCAGCAGTCTATACACGGGAGAAAAACTGTTTTTT
.	TRBV5-5	.	TRBJ2-7	CASSAQGIGSYEQYF	TGTGCCAGCAGCGCTCAGGGTATCGGGTCCTACGAGCAGTACTTC
few	TRBV11-2	.	TRBJ2-7	CASSSLRGRGAYEQYF	TGTGCCAGCAGCTCCCTGAGGGGGCGGGGCGCCTACGAGCAGTACTTC
.	TRBV30	TRBD2	TRBJ2-2	CAWRNRGGRRTGELFF	TGTGCCTGGAGGAACAGAGGCGGGAGGCGCACCGGGGAGCTGTTTTTT
once	TRBV4-3	.	TRBJ2-7	CASSQDRGSEQYF	TGCGCCAGCAGCCAAGATAGGGGATCCGAGCAGTACTTC
.	TRBV7-2	.	TRBJ1-5	CASSFDSSNQPQHF	TGTGCCAGCAGCTTTGACAGTAGCAATCAGCCCCAGCATTTT
.	TRBV28	TRBD1	TRBJ2-1	CASRTGTGVPLNYNEQFF	TGTGCCAGCAGAACCGGGACAGGGGTACCCTTGAACTACAATGAGCAGTTCTTC
.	TRBV6-6	TRBD1	TRBJ1-4	CASSSRQGEEKLFF	TGTGCCAGCAGTTCCCGACAGGGGGAAGAAAAACTGTTTTTT
.	TRBV18	TRBD1	TRBJ2-7	CASSPGTGIWEQYF	TGTGCCAGCTCACCAGGGACAGGGATTTGGGAGCAGTACTTC
.	TRBV10-3	.	TRBJ2-7	CAIRETGTLYEQYF	TGTGCCATCAGGGAAACCGGGACTCTCTACGAGCAGTACTTC
.	TRBV14	TRBD1	TRBJ2-7	CASSQPLTGGYEQYF	TGTGCCAGCAGCCAACCCCTGACAGGGGGCTACGAGCAGTACTTC
.	TRBV5-6	.	TRBJ1-5	CASSLADEDGNQPQHF	TGTGCCAGCAGCTTGGCGGACGAGGATGGTAATCAGCCCCAGCATTTT
once	TRBV23-1	.	TRBJ1-1	CASLTFKGANTEAFF	TGCGCCAGCCTGACTTTCAAGGGAGCGAACACTGAAGCTTTCTTT
.	TRBV2	.	TRBJ2-6	CASSDRISGANVLTF	TGTGCCAGCAGCGACAGGATTTCTGGGGCCAACGTCCTGACTTTC
.	TRBV5-1	.	TRBJ2-5	CASSFREQETQYF	TGCGCCAGCAGCTTCAGGGAACAAGAGACCCAGTACTTC
.	TRBV7-2	TRBD2	TRBJ2-4	CASSLGASGSGVNIQYF	TGTGCCAGCAGCTTAGGAGCTAGCGGGAGCGGAGTAAACATTCAGTACTTC
.	TRBV29-1	TRBD1	TRBJ2-1	CSVVHRGNEQFF	TGCAGCGTTGTGCACAGGGGAAATGAGCAGTTCTTC